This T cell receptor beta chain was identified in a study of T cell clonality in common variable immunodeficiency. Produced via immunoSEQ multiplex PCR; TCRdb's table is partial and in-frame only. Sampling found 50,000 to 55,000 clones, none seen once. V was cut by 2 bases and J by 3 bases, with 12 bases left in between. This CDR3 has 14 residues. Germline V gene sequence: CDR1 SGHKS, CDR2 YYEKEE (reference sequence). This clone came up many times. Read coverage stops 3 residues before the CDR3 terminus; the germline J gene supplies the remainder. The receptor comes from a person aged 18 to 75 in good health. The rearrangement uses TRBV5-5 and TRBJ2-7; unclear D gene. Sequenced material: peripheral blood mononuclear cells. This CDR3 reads CASSFFSTGYEQYF. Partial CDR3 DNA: TGTGCCAGCAGCTTCTTCTCCACCGGCTACGAG.